This TCR beta chain was recovered during a study of blood T cell repertoires in COVID-19. Study as a whole: The cDNA or gDNA used as material had been derived from T cells, B-cell-depleted T cells, or PBMCs.

Using immunoSEQ multiplex PCR, the repertoire was profiled, and TCRdb retains in-frame clones only, with some absent. The sample contains some 100,000 clones, around three quarters of which appear only once. This CDR3 has 16 amino acids. Trimming cost V 3 bases and J 2 bases, with 16 bases left between them. The germline V gene has CDR1 SEHNR and CDR2 FQNEAQ (reference sequence). Sequenced material: peripheral blood. The chain recombines TRBV7-9 with TRBJ1-2; tentatively, D is TRBD1 (6 bases). The receptor comes from a human donor in a cohort sampled during active or convalescent COVID-19. The CDR3 DNA follows: TGTGCCAGCAGCTTGGCCGTTAGGGGGGGCAACTATGGCTACACCTTC. It translates to CASSLAVRGGNYGYTF.